This TCR beta chain was obtained from a study of cytomegalovirus exposure and HLA in healthy donors. The ends lost 5 bases at V and 2 bases at J; junction bases unmatched: 3. The CDR3 length is 14 residues. Germline CDR1 LNHDA, CDR2 SQIVND (reference sequence). This clone was seen once. Profiling relied on immunoSEQ multiplex PCR, and the TCRdb table lists in-frame clones only, not all of them. The table lists some 80,000 clones, 95% of them singletons, with around 0.69% in the top ten. The specimen was PBMCs. This clonotype was obtained from a young woman in good health and CMV-seronegative. The chain employs TRBV19 and TRBJ1-2, with 9 bases that match TRBD1. The CDR3 loop reads CASSQQGANYGYTF. CDR3 nucleotides: TGTGCCAGTAGTCAACAGGGGGCCAACTATGGCTACACCTTC.